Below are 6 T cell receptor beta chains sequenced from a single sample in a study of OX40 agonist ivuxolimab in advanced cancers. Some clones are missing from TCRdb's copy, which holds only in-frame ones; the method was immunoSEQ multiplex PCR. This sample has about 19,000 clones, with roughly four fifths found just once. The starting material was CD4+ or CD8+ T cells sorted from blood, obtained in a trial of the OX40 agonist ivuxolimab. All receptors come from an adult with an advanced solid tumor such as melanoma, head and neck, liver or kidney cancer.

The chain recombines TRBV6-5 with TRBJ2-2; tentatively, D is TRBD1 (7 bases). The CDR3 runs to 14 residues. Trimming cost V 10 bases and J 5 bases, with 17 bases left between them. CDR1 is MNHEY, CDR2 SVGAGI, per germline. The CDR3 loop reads CATHLQGRTGELFF. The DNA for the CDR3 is TGTGCCACCCACTTACAGGGGAGGACCGGGGAGCTGTTTTTT.

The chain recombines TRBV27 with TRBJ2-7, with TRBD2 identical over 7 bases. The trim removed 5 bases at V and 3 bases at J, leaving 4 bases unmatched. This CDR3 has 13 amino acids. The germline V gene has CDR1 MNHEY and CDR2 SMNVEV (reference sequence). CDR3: CASSMSGGYEQYF. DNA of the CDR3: TGTGCCAGCAGTATGTCGGGGGGCTACGAGCAGTACTTC.

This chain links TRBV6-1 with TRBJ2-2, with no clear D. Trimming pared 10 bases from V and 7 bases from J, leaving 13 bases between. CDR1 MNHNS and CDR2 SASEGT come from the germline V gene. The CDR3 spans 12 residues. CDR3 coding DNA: TGTGCCATCCATAGCCTGGGCGGGGAGCTGTTTTTT. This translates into CAIHSLGGELFF.

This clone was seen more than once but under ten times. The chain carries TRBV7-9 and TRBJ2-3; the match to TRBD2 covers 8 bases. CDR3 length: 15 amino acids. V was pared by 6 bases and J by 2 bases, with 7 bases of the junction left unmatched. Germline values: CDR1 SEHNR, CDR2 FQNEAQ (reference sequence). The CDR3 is CASSRLAGATDTQYF. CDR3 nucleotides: TGTGCCAGCAGTCGTCTAGCGGGTGCCACAGATACGCAGTATTTT.

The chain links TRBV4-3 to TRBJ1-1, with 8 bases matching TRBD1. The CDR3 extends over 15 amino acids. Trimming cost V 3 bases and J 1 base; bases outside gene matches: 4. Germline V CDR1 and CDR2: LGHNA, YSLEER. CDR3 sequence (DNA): TGCGCCAGCAGCCACCGGACAGGGAGGAACACTGAAGCTTTCTTT. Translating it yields CASSHRTGRNTEAFF.

CDR3 amino acids: CASSQQGQHYGYTF. DNA for the CDR3: TGCGCCAGCAGCCAGCAGGGACAGCACTATGGCTACACCTTC. This chain links TRBV4-1 with TRBJ1-2; 7 bases map to TRBD1. V was clipped by 3 bases and J by 3 bases; unmatched bases: 4. CDR1 MGHRA and CDR2 YSYEKL come from the germline V gene. This CDR3 spans 14 amino acids.